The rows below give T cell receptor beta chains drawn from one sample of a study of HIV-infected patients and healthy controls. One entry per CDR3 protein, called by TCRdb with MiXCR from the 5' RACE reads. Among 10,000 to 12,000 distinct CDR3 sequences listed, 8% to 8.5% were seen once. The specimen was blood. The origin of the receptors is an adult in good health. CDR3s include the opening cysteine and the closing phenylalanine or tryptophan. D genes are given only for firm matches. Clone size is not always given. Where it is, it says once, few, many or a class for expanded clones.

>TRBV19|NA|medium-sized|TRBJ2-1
TGTGCCAGTCATCCGGCGGGGTCTAACAATGAGCAGTTCTTC
CASHPAGSNNEQFF
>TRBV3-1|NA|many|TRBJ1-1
TGTGCCAGCAGCCAAGGCGGTGGCAGAGAAGCTTTCTTT
CASSQGGGREAFF
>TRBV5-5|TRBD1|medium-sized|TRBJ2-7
TGTGCCAGCAGCTCAACCGGGACAGCCTACGAGCAGTACTTC
CASSSTGTAYEQYF
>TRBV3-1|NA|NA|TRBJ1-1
TGTGCCAGCAGCCTGTACAGGAACACTGAAGCTTTCTTT
CASSLYRNTEAFF
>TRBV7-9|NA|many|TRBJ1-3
TGTGCCAGCATCCTGGGTGTGGAGTTTGGAAACACCATATATTTT
CASILGVEFGNTIYF
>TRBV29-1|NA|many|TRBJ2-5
TGCAGCGTTGAAGCAAGAGGCAGGACGGAGACCCAGTACTTC
CSVEARGRTETQYF
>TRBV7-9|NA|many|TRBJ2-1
TGTGCCAGCAGCTTAGTAGTTAGGGCCTACAATGAGCAGTTCTTC
CASSLVVRAYNEQFF
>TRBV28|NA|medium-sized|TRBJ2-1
TGTGCCAGCAGTCTAGAATTCCTGCCGGGGTCCTACAATGAGCAGTTCTTC
CASSLEFLPGSYNEQFF
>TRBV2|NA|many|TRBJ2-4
TGTGCCAGCAGGGGGACCTCGAAAAACATTCAGTACTTC
CASRGTSKNIQYF
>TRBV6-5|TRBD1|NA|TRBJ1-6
TGTGCCAGCAGTTTCCCCAGGGGGGGGCTATTGGATTCACCCCTCCACTTT
CASSFPRGGLLDSPLHF
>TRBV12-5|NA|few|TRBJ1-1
TGTGCTAGTGGTTTGGGCACGAACACTGAAGCTTTCTTT
CASGLGTNTEAFF
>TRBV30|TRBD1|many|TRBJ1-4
TGTGCCTGGTCGAAGACAGGGGTCAATGAAAAACTGTTTTTT
CAWSKTGVNEKLFF
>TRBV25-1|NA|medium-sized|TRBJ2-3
TGTGCCAGCAGTGAATACGCAGACACAGATACGCAGTATTTT
CASSEYADTDTQYF
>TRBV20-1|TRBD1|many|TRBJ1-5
TGCAGTGCTAGGGATGGCAGGGGGAACAATCAGCCCCAGCATTTT
CSARDGRGNNQPQHF
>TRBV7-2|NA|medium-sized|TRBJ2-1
TGTGCCAGCAGCTTAGAGGGCCGTAGTTACAATGAGCAGTTCTTC
CASSLEGRSYNEQFF
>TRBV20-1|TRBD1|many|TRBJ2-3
TGCAGTGCCCCTAAACCGGGACAGGGAGAAGATACGCAGTATTTT
CSAPKPGQGEDTQYF
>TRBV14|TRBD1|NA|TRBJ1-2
TGTGCCAGCAGCCAAACAGGGGGCGATGGCTACACCTTC
CASSQTGGDGYTF
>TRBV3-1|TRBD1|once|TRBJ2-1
TGTGCCAGCAGCCGAAGGGACAGGGCTATCTACAATGAGCAGTTCTTC
CASSRRDRAIYNEQFF
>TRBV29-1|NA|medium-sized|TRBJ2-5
TGCAGCCTCACGCCGGGACAAGGCCATGAGACCCAGTACTTC
CSLTPGQGHETQYF
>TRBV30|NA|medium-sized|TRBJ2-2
TGTGCCTGGATAGGGGGCGGAGGGAGAGGCAAGTCATCCACCGGGGAGCTGTTTTTT
CAWIGGGGRGKSSTGELFF
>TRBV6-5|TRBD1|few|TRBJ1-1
TGTGCCAGCAGTTGGGGGACAGGAGGGGCCATGAACACTGAAGCTTTCTTT
CASSWGTGGAMNTEAFF
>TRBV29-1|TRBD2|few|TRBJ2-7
TGCAGCGTTGAAGTAGTAGCGGGGGAGCAGTACTTC
CSVEVVAGEQYF
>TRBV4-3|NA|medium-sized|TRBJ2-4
TGCGCCAGCAGCCAAGCCAGCGGTCTAGCCAAAAACATTCAGTACTTC
CASSQASGLAKNIQYF
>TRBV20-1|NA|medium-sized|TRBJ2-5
TGCAGTGCTGATCGTTACCAAGAGACCCAGTACTTC
CSADRYQETQYF
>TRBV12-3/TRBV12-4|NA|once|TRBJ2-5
TGTGCCAGCAGTCTCCAGGGTGCGTACCAAGAGACCCAGTACTTC
CASSLQGAYQETQYF
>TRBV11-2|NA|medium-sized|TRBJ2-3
TGTGCCAGCAGCCTAGCGGGACAGGGTGATACGCAGTATTTT
CASSLAGQGDTQYF
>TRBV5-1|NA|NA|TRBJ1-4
TGCGCCAGCAGCTTGGCCCCCGTGGAGGGGGGTGAAAAACTGTTTTTT
CASSLAPVEGGEKLFF
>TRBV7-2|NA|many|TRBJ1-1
TGTGCCAGCAGTCAGGCAGTAATGAACACTGAAGCTTTCTTT
CASSQAVMNTEAFF
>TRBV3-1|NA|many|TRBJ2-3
TGTGCCAGCAGCCAAGCAGGTAGGGCAACAGATACGCAGTATTTT
CASSQAGRATDTQYF
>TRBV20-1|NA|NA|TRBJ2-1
TGCAGTGCTAGCGGGGGTTTTTACAATGAGCAGTTCTTC
CSASGGFYNEQFF
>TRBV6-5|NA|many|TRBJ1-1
TGTGCCAGCAGTTATGGGGGTACTGAAGCTTTCTTT
CASSYGGTEAFF
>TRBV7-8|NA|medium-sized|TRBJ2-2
TGTGCCAGCAGCTTAAGGTCCCAACGCAACACCGGGGAGCTGTTTTTT
CASSLRSQRNTGELFF